These 20 T cell receptor beta chains were all obtained from the same sample, sequenced in a study of beta chain features in type 1 diabetes. Study-wide findings and caveats: Type 1 diabetes patients had TCRB CDR3s that were shorter (moderately but significantly so) in all four CD4+ subsets.

For these TCRs, the target antigens are not known. Every isolated RNA sample was fully reverse transcribed, so sequencing captured expressed TCRB transcripts. Clones were sequenced by immunoSEQ multiplex PCR, and TCRdb holds only the in-frame ones, with some missing. Of hundreds of thousands of clones in the sample, 10% to 15% were seen once. The specimen sequenced was naive CD4+ T cells from blood. The receptors originated from a man aged 18-30 years with type 1 diabetes.

The sample holds a few counts of this clone. The chain links TRBV2 to TRBJ2-7; 8 bases match TRBD1. The CDR3 consists of 14 residues. Trimming at V came to 5 bases and at J to 2 bases, leaving 5 bases not matched to a gene. From germline, CDR1 is SNHLY and CDR2 FYNNEI. The CDR3 is CASSRQGSTYEQYF. DNA for the CDR3: TGTGCCAGCAGTAGACAGGGGTCCACCTACGAGCAGTACTTC.

There are a few counts of this clone. The chain uses TRBV29-1 and TRBJ2-6, with TRBD1 as a possible D gene (5 bases). The CDR3 loop spans 16 amino acids. In germline, CDR1 is SQVTM, CDR2 ANQGSEA. V lost 4 bases and J 0 bases, leaving 13 bases between the germline ends. CDR3 in amino acids: CSVGQGWDSGANVLTF. The CDR3 DNA sequence: TGCAGCGTTGGCCAGGGCTGGGACTCTGGGGCCAACGTCCTGACTTTC.

This clone has just a few counts. The gene calls are TRBV14 and TRBJ1-5, with TRBD1 as a possible D gene (5 bases). Germline lookup yields CDR1 SGHDN and CDR2 FVKESK. The CDR3 totals 13 residues. V lost 4 bases and J 5 bases, leaving 9 bases between the germline ends. The CDR3 DNA is TGTGCCAGCAGCCCCCGGGACGATCAGCCCCAGCATTTT. Amino acid sequence: CASSPRDDQPQHF.

This chain links TRBV5-1 with TRBJ2-1; 13 bases line up with TRBD2. The CDR3 consists of 20 residues. With 0 bases clipped from V and 0 bases from J, the junction kept 9 bases outside the gene matches. Germline V lookup: CDR1 SGHRS, CDR2 YFSETQ. The CDR3, as DNA: TGCGCCAGCAGCTTGGAAGGGACTAGCGGGGTATGGAGCTCCTACAATGAGCAGTTCTTC. It is translated as CASSLEGTSGVWSSYNEQFF. Together with reference TRBV5-1 and TRBJ2-1, the CDR3 gives the full variable domain: KAGVTQTPRYLIKTRGQQVTLSCSPISGHRSVSWYQQTPGQGLQFLFEYFSETQRNKGNFPGRFSGRQFSNSRSEMNVSTLELGDSALYLCASSLEGTSGVWSSYNEQFFGPGTRLTVL.

The chain recombines TRBV4-2 with TRBJ1-1; D unclear. The V gene lost 2 bases and the J gene lost 5 bases, with 9 bases spanning the gap. This CDR3 spans 13 amino acids. The germline gives CDR1 LGHNA, CDR2 YNFKEQ. The CDR3 is CASSQQRMTEAFF. The CDR3 bases are TGTGCCAGCAGCCAACAACGAATGACTGAAGCTTTCTTT.

The table lists this clone with a few counts. The CDR3 region has the DNA TGTGCCAGCAGCTTAGGACAGGGGGCCCATGAGCAGTTCTTC. Protein product: CASSLGQGAHEQFF. V is TRBV7-9 and J is TRBJ2-1; 10 bases fit TRBD1. CDR1 and CDR2 from the germline V gene are SEHNR and FQNEAQ (reference sequence). J lost 8 bases, V lost 1 base, and 2 bases had no gene match. This CDR3 region has 14 residues.

The chain has TRBV6-1 and TRBJ2-7; D is unresolved. The CDR3 runs 14 residues. Germline V gives CDR1 MNHNS, CDR2 SASEGT. V lost 2 bases to trimming and J lost 3 bases, with 11 bases between them. Written as DNA, the CDR3 is TGTGCCAGCAGTGAATTGGCGTGGGGCTACGAGCAGTACTTC. This sequence encodes CASSELAWGYEQYF.

The sample holds a few counts of this clone. The chain couples TRBV18 to TRBJ2-3; D remains ambiguous. Germline V gives CDR1 KGHSH, CDR2 LQKENI. This CDR3 spans 13 amino acids. Trimming took off 3 bases at V and 0 bases at J, with 4 bases between the two ends. CDR3 in amino acids: CASSPDSTDTQYF. As DNA, the CDR3 is TGTGCCAGCTCACCGGACAGCACAGATACGCAGTATTTT. Complete variable domain (other parts from reference TRBV18 and TRBJ2-3): NAGVMQNPRHLVRRRGQEARLRCSPMKGHSHVYWYRQLPEEGLKFMVYLQKENIIDESGMPKERFSAEFPKEGPSILRIQQVVRGDSAAYFCASSPDSTDTQYFGPGTRLTVL.

CDR3 nucleotide sequence: TGTGCCAGCAGCTTGGCCGGGCCTACGAATGGCTACACCTTC. Its protein is CASSLAGPTNGYTF. V and J are TRBV5-4 and TRBJ1-2, with no clear D. Germline CDR1 and CDR2: SGHNT and YYREEE (reference sequence). V was clipped by 0 bases and J by 6 bases, with 12 bases between them. The CDR3 has 14 residues.

The table lists this clone with a few counts. Other DNA sequences in this sample translate to the same CDR3. The rearrangement joins TRBV27 to TRBJ2-5, with 9 positions matching TRBD2. The length of the CDR3 is 14 residues. Germline trimming cut 2 bases from V and 5 bases from J; bases unmatched to any gene: 3. Germline V gene sequence: CDR1 MNHEY, CDR2 SMNVEV (reference sequence). The CDR3 bases are TGTGCCAGCAGTTTAGCGGGGGGGCCGGAGACCCAGTACTTC. Protein product: CASSLAGGPETQYF.

This clone was seen a handful of times. The chain recombines TRBV19 with TRBJ2-5; 9 positions agree with TRBD2. The germline V gene encodes CDR1 LNHDA and CDR2 SQIVND (reference sequence). V lost 9 bases to trimming and J lost 4 bases; unmatched junction nucleotides: 12. This CDR3 is 15 amino acids long. CDR3 DNA: TGTGCCAGCATGGGCATAGCGGGGGATTCAGAGACCCAGTACTTC. Translation gives CASMGIAGDSETQYF.

This rearrangement joins TRBV7-9 to TRBJ2-3, with a tentative D call TRBD1 (6 bases). The CDR3 extends over 14 amino acids. V lost 2 bases and J 4 bases, leaving 10 bases between the germline ends. Germline-derived CDR1 and CDR2 are SEHNR and FQNEAQ (reference sequence). As DNA, the CDR3 is TGTGCCAGCAGCTTAACACAGGGCTCAGATACGCAGTATTTT. It is translated as CASSLTQGSDTQYF. The entire variable domain, with the rest obtained from reference TRBV7-9 and TRBJ2-3, is as follows: DTGVSQNPRHKITKRGQNVTFRCDPISEHNRLYWYRQTLGQGPEFLTYFQNEAQLEKSRLLSDRFSAERPKGSFSTLEIQRTEQGDSAMYLCASSLTQGSDTQYFGPGTRLTVL.

On this clone itself: The same CDR3 can be traced to other DNA sequences in this sample. This chain joins TRBV7-9 and TRBJ1-5; D is ambiguous. V was trimmed by 1 base and J by 4 bases, leaving 8 bases between them. The CDR3 spans 14 residues. CDR1 is SEHNR and CDR2 is FQNEAQ in the germline V gene (reference sequence). CDR3 DNA sequence: TGTGCCAGCAGCTTAGTGGGTGGGAATCAGCCCCAGCATTTT. Its protein is CASSLVGGNQPQHF.

This clone has just a few counts. The chain combines TRBV10-3 with TRBJ1-4; D not resolved. There are 11 residues in the CDR3. In germline, CDR1 is ENHRY, CDR2 SYGVKD. Trimming took off 3 bases at V and 8 bases at J, with 4 bases between the two ends. CDR3 loop: CAISEREKLFF. The CDR3 nucleotides read TGTGCCATCAGTGAAAGGGAAAAACTGTTTTTT.

V is TRBV11-1 and J is TRBJ2-7, with 7 bases aligning to TRBD1. Unmatched junction bases numbered 10, after V lost 5 bases and J lost 6 bases. CDR3 length equals 14 residues. Germline V gene lookup returns CDR1 SGHAT and CDR2 FQDESV (reference sequence). The CDR3 reads CASSHIQGTGEQYF. In nucleotides, the CDR3 is TGTGCCAGCAGCCACATACAGGGGACGGGCGAGCAGTACTTC.

This rearrangement joins TRBV18 to TRBJ1-1; D is possibly TRBD1 (6 bases). The germline CDR1 and CDR2 sequences are KGHSH and LQKENI. This CDR3 contains 15 residues. Trimming took 3 bases from V and 6 from J, leaving 17 bases between them. CDR3 DNA sequence: TGTGCCAGCTCACCGGGGGCCACGGGCGAGGCTGAAGCTTTCTTT. This codes for CASSPGATGEAEAFF.

Of note for this clone: One junction end does not reproduce the germline sequence, and a read error may be involved. The chain combines TRBV7-8 with TRBJ2-1; no definite D call. Germline V CDR1 and CDR2: SGHVS, FQNEAQ. The CDR3 loop spans 16 amino acids. CDR3 sequence (DNA): TGTGCCAGCAGCCGAGGTGTGGTAGGTATCTACACTGAGCAGTTCTTC. It is translated as CASSRGVVGIYTEQFF.

The chain has TRBV7-3 and TRBJ2-7; D is unresolved. Trimming left V 0 bases short and J 2 bases short, with 11 bases between. The CDR3 is 15 amino acids. From germline, CDR1 is SGHTA and CDR2 FQGTGA. This CDR3 reads CASSLTQDVPYEQYF. CDR3 in DNA: TGTGCCAGCAGCTTAACCCAGGACGTACCCTACGAGCAGTACTTC.

CDR3 sequence reads: CASSPVGTVSGYEQFF. As DNA, the CDR3 is TGTGCCAGCAGCCCCGTAGGGACAGTGTCCGGTTATGAGCAGTTCTTC. The rearrangement links TRBV6-6 to TRBJ2-1; TRBD1 matches 7 bases. V was pared by 6 bases and J by 8 bases, with 16 bases of the junction left unmatched. Germline V CDR1 and CDR2: MNHNY, SVGAGI (reference sequence). The CDR3 runs to 16 residues.

This clone was seen only a few times. The chain employs TRBV30 and TRBJ1-4; D remains ambiguous. The CDR3 has 13 residues. V was pared by 0 bases and J by 3 bases, with 5 bases between. The V gene's germline CDR1 is GTSNPN and CDR2 SVGIG (reference sequence). The CDR3 reads CAWSVTANEKLFF. DNA for the CDR3: TGTGCCTGGAGTGTAACAGCTAATGAAAAACTGTTTTTT. The full variable domain, rest sourced from reference TRBV30 and TRBJ1-4, is SQTIHQWPATLVQPVGSPLSLECTVEGTSNPNLYWYRQAAGRGLQLLFYSVGIGQISSEVPQNLSASRPQDRQFILSSKKLLLSDSGFYLCAWSVTANEKLFFGSGTQLSVL.